This T cell receptor beta chain was recorded in a study of blood T cell repertoires in COVID-19. The overall study: The United States, Italy and Spain supplied acute and convalescent COVID-19 samples. T cells, B-cell-depleted T cells, or PBMCs supplied cDNA or gDNA.

The CDR3 length is 14 residues. The germline CDR1 and CDR2 sequences are LNHDA and SQIVND (reference sequence). V shed 3 bases and J shed 2 bases, with 10 bases lying between them. Under the authors' procedure: Counts of nucleated cells, estimated from reference gene primer amplification, were obtained. TCRdb's table, derived via immunoSEQ multiplex PCR, lists solely in-frame clones and lacks some. V, J and clone size were drawn from that table, and D and trimming were deduced from the DNA. The sample contains 37,000 or so clones, 78% of which appear only once. This clone has just a few counts. The sequence came from a man between 60 and 75 years old with acute or convalescent COVID-19. The chain joins TRBV19 to TRBJ1-2; a weak D match, TRBD1 (5 bases). Sequences were obtained from peripheral blood. The CDR3 nucleotides are TGTGCCAGTAGTATTGCTCAGGGAAACTATGGCTACACCTTC. Its protein product is CASSIAQGNYGYTF.